This T cell receptor (beta chain) originates from a study of T cells in women clearing cervical HPV infection. A remark on this clone: The read falls 3 residues short of the CDR3 end, and the missing part is taken from the germline J gene.

Clones were sequenced by immunoSEQ multiplex PCR, and TCRdb holds only the in-frame ones, with some missing. The sample includes tens of thousands of clones. V gave up 8 bases and J gave up 4 bases; unmatched junction bases: 6. The CDR3 is 14 amino acids. Germline CDR1 and CDR2: SNHLY and FYNNEI. This receptor was obtained from a woman between 18 and 69 years old with a cervical HPV16 infection that either progressed to CIN3+ or cleared (not recorded which). Material for sequencing was blood buffy coat. V and J are TRBV2 and TRBJ2-5; 11 positions match TRBD2. The covered CDR3 bases are TGTGCCAGCGTTAGCGGGGGGGCCTCAGAGACC. As protein: CASVSGGASET. The whole CDR3 region reads CASVSGGASETQYF.